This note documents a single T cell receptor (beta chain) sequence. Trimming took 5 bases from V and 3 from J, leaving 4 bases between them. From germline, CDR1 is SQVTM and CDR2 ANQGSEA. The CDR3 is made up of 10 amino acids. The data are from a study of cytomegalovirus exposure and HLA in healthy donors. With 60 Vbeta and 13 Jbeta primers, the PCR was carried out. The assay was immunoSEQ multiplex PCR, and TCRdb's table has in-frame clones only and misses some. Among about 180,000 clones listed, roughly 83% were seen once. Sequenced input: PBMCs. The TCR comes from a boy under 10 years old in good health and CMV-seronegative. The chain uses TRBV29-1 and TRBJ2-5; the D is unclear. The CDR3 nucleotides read TGCAGCGTTTCGGAAGAGACCCAGTACTTC. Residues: CSVSEETQYF.